This T cell receptor (beta chain) was obtained from a study of Ad26.COV2.S vaccination and SARS-CoV-2 variants. Overall study findings and caveats: Ad26.COV2.S recipients had broader spike-specific TCRs (P = 0.0014).

V lost 0 bases to trimming and J lost 0 bases, with 15 bases between them. Germline V gene lookup returns CDR1 MNHEY and CDR2 SVGEGT. CDR3 length: 17 residues. In its sample, this clone was seen once. The antigen is unknown. Data came from immunoSEQ multiplex PCR; TCRdb stores just in-frame clones and leaves some out. The data show about 350,000 clones, about 88% seen once. The treatment: around 19 received Ad26.COV2.S at low or high dose, single or two shots; about five received placebo; per-sample allocation not given. Samples came from day 63 after the first vaccine or placebo injection. The receptor was derived from a person between 18 and 59 years old who received the Ad26.COV2.S COVID-19 vaccine or a placebo. This chain links TRBV6-2 or TRBV6-3 with TRBJ2-7; no clear D. The sequences come from peripheral blood, collected in a trial of Ad26.COV2.S vaccine versus placebo. The DNA for the CDR3 is TGTGCCAGCAGTTACTCAGCGCAGAGCGTTGCCTCCTACGAGCAGTACTTC. Residues: CASSYSAQSVASYEQYF.